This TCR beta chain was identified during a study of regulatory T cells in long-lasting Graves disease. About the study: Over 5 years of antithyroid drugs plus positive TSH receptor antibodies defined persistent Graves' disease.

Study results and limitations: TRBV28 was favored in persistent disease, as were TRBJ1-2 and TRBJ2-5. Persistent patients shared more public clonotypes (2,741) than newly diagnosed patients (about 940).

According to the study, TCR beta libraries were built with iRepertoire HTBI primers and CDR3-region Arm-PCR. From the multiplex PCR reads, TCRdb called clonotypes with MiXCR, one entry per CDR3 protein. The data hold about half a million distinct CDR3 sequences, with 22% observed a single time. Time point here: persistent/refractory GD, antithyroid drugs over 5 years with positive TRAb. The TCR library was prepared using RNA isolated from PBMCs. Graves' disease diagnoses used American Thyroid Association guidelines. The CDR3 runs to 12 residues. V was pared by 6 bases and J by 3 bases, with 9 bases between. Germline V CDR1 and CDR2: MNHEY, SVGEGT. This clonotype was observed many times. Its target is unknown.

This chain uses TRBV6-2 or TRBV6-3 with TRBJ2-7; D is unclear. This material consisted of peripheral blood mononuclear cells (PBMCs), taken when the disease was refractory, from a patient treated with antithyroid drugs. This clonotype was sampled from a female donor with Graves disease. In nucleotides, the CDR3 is TGTGCCAGCAGGCCCGGATACTACGAGCAGTACTTC. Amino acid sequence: CASRPGYYEQYF.